Below, 3 T cell receptor beta chains from the same sample are listed, as sequenced in a study of PD-L1 blockade in urothelial cancer. TCRdb keeps only in-frame clones here, not all; method: immunoSEQ multiplex PCR. This table has about 43,000 clones, 88% appearing once. The sequencing used PBMCs, collected around atezolizumab (anti-PD-L1) treatment. Receptors originate from an elderly man with urothelial cancer.

This clone was picked up a small number of times. The chain links TRBV5-5 to TRBJ1-2, with 7 bases that match TRBD1. The CDR3 extends over 13 amino acids. J gave up 4 bases and V 4 bases, and 4 bases lay outside the gene matches. CDR1 SGHKS and CDR2 YYEKEE come from the germline V gene (reference sequence). CDR3 residues: CASSMDRPYGYTF. CDR3 bases: TGTGCCAGCAGCATGGACAGGCCCTATGGCTACACCTTC.

The genes are TRBV12-2 and TRBJ2-1; the table's D call, TRBD2, was not checked against the DNA. TRBV12-2 is assigned pseudogene status. This CDR3 is 16 amino acids long. The CDR3 DNA reads TGTGCAAGTCGCTTAGTAGCTAGCGGGAGGCACAATGAGCAGTTCTTC. The encoded protein is CASRLVASGRHNEQFF.

The chain is built from TRBV6-1 and TRBJ2-1; TRBD2 matches 7 bases. Germline loops: CDR1 MNHNS, CDR2 SASEGT. The junction had 15 bases not matched to a gene; V was cut back by 2 bases and J by 5 bases. CDR3 length equals 18 residues. This CDR3 reads CASSESISGGVRDNEQFF. The CDR3 coding sequence is TGTGCCAGCAGTGAAAGCATATCTGGGGGGGTCAGGGACAATGAGCAGTTCTTC.